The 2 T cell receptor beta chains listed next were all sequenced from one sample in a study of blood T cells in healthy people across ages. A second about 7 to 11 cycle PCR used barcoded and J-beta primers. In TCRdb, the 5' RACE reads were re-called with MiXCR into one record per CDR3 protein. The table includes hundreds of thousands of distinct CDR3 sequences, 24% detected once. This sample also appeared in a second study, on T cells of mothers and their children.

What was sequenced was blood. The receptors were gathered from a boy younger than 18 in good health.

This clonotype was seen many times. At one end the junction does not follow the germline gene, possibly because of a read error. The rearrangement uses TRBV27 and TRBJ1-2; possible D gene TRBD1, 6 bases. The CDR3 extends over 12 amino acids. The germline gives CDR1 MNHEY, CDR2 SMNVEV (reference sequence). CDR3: CASRPSGGALAF. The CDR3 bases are TGTGCCAGCAGGCCTTCGGGGGGGGCTCTTGCCTTC.

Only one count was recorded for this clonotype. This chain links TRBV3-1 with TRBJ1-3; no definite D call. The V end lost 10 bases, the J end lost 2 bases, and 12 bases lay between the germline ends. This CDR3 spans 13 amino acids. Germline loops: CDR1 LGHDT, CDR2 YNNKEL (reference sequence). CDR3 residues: CATTDLPGNTIYF. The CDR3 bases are TGTGCCACTACCGACTTACCTGGAAACACCATATATTTT.